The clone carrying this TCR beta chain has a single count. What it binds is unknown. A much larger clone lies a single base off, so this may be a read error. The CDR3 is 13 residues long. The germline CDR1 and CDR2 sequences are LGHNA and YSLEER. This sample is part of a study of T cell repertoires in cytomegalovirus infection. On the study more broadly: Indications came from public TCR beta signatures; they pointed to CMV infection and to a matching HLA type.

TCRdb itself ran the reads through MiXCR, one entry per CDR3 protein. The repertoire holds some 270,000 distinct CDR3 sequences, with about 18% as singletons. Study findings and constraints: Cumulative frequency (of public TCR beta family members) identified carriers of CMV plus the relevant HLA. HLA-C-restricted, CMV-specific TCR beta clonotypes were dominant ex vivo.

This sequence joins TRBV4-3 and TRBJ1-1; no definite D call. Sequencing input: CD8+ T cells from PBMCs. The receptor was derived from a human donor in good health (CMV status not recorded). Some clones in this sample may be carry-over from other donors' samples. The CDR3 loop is CTSSLTPNTEAFF. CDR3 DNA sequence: TGCACCAGCAGCTTGACACCGAACACTGAAGCTTTCTTT.